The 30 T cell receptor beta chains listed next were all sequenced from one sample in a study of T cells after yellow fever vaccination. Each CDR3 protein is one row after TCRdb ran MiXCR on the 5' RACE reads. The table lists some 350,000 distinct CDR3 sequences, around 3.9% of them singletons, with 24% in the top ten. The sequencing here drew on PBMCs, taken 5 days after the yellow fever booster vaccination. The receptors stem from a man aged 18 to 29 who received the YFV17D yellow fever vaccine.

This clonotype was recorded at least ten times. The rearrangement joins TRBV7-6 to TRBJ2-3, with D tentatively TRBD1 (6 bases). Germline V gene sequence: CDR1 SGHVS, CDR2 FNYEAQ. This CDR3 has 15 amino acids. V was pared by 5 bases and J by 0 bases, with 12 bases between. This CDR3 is CASSPRDTSTDTQYF. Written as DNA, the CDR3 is TGTGCCAGCAGCCCCAGGGACACTAGCACAGATACGCAGTATTTT. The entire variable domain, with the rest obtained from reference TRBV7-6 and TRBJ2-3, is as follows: GAGVSQSPRYKVTKRGQDVALRCDPISGHVSLYWYRQALGQGPEFLTYFNYEAQQDKSGLPNDRFSAERPEGSISTLTIQRTEQRDSAMYRCASSPRDTSTDTQYFGPGTRLTVL.

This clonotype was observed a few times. CDR3 protein: CASSLETGAKNIQYF. As DNA, the CDR3 is TGTGCCAGCAGCTTGGAGACAGGGGCCAAAAACATTCAGTACTTC. The genes are TRBV11-2 and TRBJ2-4, with 7 bases that match TRBD1. V gave up 3 bases and J gave up 1 base; unmatched junction bases: 3. This CDR3 contains 15 residues. Germline CDR1 reads SGHAT; CDR2 reads FQNNGV. The full variable domain, its missing parts supplied by reference TRBV11-2 and TRBJ2-4, is EAGVAQSPRYKIIEKRQSVAFWCNPISGHATLYWYQQILGQGPKLLIQFQNNGVVDDSQLPKDRFSAERLKGVDSTLKIQPAKLEDSAVYLCASSLETGAKNIQYFGAGTRLSVL.

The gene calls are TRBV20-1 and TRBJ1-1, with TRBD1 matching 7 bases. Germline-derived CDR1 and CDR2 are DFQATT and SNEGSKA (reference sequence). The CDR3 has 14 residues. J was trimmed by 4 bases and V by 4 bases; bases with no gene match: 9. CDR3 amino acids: CSATQTGVATEAFF. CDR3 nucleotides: TGCAGTGCTACGCAAACAGGGGTGGCCACTGAAGCTTTCTTT.

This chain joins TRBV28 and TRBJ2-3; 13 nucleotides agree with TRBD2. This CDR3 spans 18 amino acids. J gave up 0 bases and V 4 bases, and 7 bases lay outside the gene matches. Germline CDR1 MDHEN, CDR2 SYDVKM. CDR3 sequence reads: CASSSPLAGGHSTDTQYF. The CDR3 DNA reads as TGTGCCAGCAGTTCGCCACTAGCGGGGGGGCATAGCACAGATACGCAGTATTTT.

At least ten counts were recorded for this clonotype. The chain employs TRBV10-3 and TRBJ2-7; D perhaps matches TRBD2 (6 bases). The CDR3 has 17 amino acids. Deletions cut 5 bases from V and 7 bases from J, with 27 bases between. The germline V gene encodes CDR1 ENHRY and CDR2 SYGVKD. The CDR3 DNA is TGTGCCATCAGTCCACGAACTAGGAGAGTGGGTGGAGGGGAGCAGTACGTC. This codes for CAISPRTRRVGGGEQYV.

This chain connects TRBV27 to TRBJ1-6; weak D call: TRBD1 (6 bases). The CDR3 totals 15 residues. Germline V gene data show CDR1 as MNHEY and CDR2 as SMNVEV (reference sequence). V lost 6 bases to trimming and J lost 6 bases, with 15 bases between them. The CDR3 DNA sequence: TGTGCCAGCAGCCGTACACAGGGAATTAATTCACCCCTCCACTTT. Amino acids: CASSRTQGINSPLHF.

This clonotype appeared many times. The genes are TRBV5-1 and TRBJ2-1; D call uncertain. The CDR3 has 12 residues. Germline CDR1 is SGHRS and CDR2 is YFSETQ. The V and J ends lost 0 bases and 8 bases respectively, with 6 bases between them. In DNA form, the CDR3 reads TGCGCCAGCAGCTTGGTCGGCGATGAGCAGTTCTTC. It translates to CASSLVGDEQFF. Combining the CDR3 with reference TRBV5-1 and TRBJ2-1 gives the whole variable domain KAGVTQTPRYLIKTRGQQVTLSCSPISGHRSVSWYQQTPGQGLQFLFEYFSETQRNKGNFPGRFSGRQFSNSRSEMNVSTLELGDSALYLCASSLVGDEQFFGPGTRLTVL.

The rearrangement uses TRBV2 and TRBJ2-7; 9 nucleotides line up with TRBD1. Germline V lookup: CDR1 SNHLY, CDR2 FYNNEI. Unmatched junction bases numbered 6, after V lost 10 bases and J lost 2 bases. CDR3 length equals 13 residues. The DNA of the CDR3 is TGTGCCACCAAGGGACAGGGACCCTACGAGCAGTACTTC. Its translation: CATKGQGPYEQYF.

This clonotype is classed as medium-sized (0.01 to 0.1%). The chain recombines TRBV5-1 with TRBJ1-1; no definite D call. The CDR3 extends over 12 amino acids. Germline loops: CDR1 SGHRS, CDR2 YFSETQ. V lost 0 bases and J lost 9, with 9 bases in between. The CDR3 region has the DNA TGCGCCAGCAGCTTGGAAGGACCCCAAGCTTTCTTT. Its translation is CASSLEGPQAFF.

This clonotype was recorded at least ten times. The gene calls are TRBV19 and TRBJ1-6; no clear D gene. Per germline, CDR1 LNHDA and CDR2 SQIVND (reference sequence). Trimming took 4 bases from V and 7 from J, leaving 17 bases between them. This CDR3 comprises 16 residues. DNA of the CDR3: TGTGCCAGTAGTACGACTCCGGTCTTCACCAATTCACCCCTCCACTTT. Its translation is CASSTTPVFTNSPLHF.

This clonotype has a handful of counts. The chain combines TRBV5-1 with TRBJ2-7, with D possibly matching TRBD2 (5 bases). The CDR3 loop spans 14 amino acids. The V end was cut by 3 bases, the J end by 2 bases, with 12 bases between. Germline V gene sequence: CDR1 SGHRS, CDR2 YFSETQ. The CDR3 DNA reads TGCGCCAGCAGCTCCGTGCTCGGGACCTACGAGCAGTACTTC. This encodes CASSSVLGTYEQYF.

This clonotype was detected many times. CDR3 DNA: TGTGCCAGCAGCCATTCACTGGGAGGGCAGGCGAATGAAAAACTGTTTTTT. The encoded protein is CASSHSLGGQANEKLFF. The chain couples TRBV7-9 to TRBJ1-4; D is unclear. V was clipped by 5 bases and J by 5 bases, with 21 bases between them. CDR3 length: 17 amino acids. Germline lookup yields CDR1 SEHNR and CDR2 FQNEAQ (reference sequence).

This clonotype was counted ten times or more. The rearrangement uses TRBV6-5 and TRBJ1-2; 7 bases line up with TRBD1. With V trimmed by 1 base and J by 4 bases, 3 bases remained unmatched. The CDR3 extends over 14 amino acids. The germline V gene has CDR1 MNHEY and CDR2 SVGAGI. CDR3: CASSYFRQGYGYTF. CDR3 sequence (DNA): TGTGCCAGCAGTTACTTTCGACAGGGCTATGGCTACACCTTC.

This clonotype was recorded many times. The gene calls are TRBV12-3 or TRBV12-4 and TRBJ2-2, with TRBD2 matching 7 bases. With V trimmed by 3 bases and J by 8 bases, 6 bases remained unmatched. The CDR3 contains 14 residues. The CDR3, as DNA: TGTGCCAGCAGTTTCTTGGGGGGGTCAGGGGAGCTGTTTTTT. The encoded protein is CASSFLGGSGELFF.

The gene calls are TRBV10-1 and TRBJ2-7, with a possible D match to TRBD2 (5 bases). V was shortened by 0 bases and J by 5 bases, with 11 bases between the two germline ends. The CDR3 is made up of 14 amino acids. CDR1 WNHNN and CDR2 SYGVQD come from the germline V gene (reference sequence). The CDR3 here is CASSESLASHEQYF. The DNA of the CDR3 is TGCGCCAGCAGTGAGTCTTTAGCGAGCCACGAGCAGTACTTC.

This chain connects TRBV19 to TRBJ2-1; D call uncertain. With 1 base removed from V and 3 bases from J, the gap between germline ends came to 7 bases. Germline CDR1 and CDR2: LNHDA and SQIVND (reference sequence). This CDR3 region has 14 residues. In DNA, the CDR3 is TGTGCCAGTAGTATAGGGCAGAACTACAATGAGCAGTTCTTC. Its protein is CASSIGQNYNEQFF. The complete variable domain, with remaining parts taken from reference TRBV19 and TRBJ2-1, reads DGGITQSPKYLFRKEGQNVTLSCEQNLNHDAMYWYRQDPGQGLRLIYYSQIVNDFQKGDIAEGYSVSREKKESFPLTVTSAQKNPTAFYLCASSIGQNYNEQFFGPGTRLTVL.

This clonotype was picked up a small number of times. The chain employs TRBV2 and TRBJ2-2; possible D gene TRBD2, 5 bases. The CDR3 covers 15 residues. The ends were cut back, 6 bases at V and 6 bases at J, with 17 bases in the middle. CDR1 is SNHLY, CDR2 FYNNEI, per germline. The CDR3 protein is CASSAVGSEAGELFF. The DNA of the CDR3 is TGTGCCAGCAGCGCGGTGGGTAGCGAGGCCGGGGAGCTGTTTTTT. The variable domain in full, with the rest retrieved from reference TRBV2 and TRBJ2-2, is EPEVTQTPSHQVTQMGQEVILRCVPISNHLYFYWYRQILGQKVEFLVSFYNNEISEKSEIFDDQFSVERPDGSNFTLKIRSTKLEDSAMYFCASSAVGSEAGELFFGEGSRLTVL.

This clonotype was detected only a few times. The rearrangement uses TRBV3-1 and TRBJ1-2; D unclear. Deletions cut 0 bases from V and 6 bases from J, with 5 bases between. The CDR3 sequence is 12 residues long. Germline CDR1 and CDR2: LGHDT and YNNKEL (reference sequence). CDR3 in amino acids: CASSQDGNGYTF. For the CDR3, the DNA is TGTGCCAGCAGCCAAGACGGGAATGGCTACACCTTC. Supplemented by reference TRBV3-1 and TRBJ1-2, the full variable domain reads DTAVSQTPKYLVTQMGNDKSIKCEQNLGHDTMYWYKQDSKKFLKIMFSYNNKELIINETVPNRFSPKSPDKAHLNLHINSLELGDSAVYFCASSQDGNGYTFGSGTRLTVV.

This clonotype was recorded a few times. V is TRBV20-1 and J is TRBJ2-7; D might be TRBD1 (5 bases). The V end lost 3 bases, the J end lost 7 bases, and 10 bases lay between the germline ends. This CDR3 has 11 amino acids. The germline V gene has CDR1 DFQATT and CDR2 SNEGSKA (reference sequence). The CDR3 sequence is CSASSPGEQYV. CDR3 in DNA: TGCAGTGCTAGCTCCCCAGGGGAGCAGTACGTC.

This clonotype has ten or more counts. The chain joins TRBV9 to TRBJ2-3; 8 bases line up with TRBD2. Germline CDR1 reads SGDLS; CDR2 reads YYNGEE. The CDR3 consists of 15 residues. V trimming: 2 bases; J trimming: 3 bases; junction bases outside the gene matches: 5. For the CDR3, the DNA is TGTGCCAGCAGCGTCCTTCGGGGGGGGACAGATACGCAGTATTTT. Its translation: CASSVLRGGTDTQYF.

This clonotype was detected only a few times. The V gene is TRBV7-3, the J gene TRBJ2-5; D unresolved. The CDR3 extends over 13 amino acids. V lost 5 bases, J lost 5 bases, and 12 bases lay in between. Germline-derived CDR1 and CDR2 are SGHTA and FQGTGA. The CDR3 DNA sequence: TGTGCCAGCAGCAGCCAGGTGGGGGAGACCCAGTACTTC. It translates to CASSSQVGETQYF.

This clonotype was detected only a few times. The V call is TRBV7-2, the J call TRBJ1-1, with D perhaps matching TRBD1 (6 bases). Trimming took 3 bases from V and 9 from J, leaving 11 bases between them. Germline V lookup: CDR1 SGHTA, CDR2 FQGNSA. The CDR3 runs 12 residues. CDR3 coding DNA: TGTGCCAGCAGCTTCGGGACACCCAAAGCTTTCTTT. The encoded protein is CASSFGTPKAFF. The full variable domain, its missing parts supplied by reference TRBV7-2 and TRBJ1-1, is GAGVSQSPSNKVTEKGKDVELRCDPISGHTALYWYRQSLGQGLEFLIYFQGNSAPDKSGLPSDRFSAERTGGSVSTLTIQRTQQEDSAVYLCASSFGTPKAFFGQGTRLTVV.

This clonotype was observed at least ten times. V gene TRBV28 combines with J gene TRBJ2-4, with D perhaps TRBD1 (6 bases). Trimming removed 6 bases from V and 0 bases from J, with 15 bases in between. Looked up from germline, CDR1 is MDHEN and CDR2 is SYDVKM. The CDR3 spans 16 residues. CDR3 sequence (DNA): TGTGCCAGCAGCCCGGGACAAACTTTAGCCAAAAACATTCAGTACTTC. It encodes CASSPGQTLAKNIQYF.

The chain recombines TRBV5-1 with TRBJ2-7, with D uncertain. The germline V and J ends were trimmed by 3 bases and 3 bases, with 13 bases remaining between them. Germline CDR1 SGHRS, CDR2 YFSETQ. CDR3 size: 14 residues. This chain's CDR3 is CASSSYFGDYEQYF. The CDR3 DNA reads TGCGCCAGCAGCTCTTACTTCGGCGACTACGAGCAGTACTTC.

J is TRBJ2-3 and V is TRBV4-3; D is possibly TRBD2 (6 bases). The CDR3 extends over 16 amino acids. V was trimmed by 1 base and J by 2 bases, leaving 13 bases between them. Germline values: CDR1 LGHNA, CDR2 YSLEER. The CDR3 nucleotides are TGCGCCAGCAGCCAAGCTAGCGAAGCCCCCACAGATACGCAGTATTTT. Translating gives CASSQASEAPTDTQYF.

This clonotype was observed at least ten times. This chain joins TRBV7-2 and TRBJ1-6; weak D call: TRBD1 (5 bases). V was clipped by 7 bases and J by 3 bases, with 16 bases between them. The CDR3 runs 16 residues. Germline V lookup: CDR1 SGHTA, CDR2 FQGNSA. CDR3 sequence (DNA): TGTGCCAGCACCTTCGGGGCAGTCCACTATAATTCACCCCTCCACTTT. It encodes CASTFGAVHYNSPLHF.

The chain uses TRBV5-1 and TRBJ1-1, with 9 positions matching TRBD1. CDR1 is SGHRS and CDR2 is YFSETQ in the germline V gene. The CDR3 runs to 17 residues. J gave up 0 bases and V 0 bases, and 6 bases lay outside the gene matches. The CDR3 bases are TGCGCCAGCAGCTTGGTTAACAGGGGGCAGGTGAACACTGAAGCTTTCTTT. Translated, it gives CASSLVNRGQVNTEAFF.

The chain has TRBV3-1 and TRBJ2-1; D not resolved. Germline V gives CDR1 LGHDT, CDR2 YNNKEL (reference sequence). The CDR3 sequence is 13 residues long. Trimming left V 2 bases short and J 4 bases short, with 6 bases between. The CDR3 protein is CASSQRLYNEQFF. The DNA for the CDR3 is TGTGCCAGCAGCCAACGGTTATACAATGAGCAGTTCTTC.

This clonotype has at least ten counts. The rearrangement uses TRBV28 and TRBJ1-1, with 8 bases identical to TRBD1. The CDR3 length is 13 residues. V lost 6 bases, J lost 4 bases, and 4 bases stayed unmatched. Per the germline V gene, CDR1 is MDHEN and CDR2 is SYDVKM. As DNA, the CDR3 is TGTGCCAGCAGACCCACAGGGGGCACTGAAGCTTTCTTT. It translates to CASRPTGGTEAFF.

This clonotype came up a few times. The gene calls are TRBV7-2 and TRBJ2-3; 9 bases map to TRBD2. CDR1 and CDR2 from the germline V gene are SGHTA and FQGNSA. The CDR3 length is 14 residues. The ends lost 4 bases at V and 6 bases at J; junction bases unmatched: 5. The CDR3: CASSSSAGGDTQYF. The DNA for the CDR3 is TGTGCCAGCAGCTCTTCAGCGGGGGGCGATACGCAGTATTTT.